This T cell receptor beta chain was sequenced during a study of T cell repertoires in cytomegalovirus infection. The overall study: Signatures in public TCR beta sequences pointed to both CMV infection and matching HLA type. Study-wide results and caveats: Clonotype analysis showed dominance of the ex vivo response by HLA-C-restricted CMV-specific TCR beta clonotypes.

TCRdb re-derived calls from the reads in MiXCR, one entry per CDR3 protein. The sample comprises around 530,000 distinct CDR3 sequences, approximately 25% of which are singletons, and under 15% rests with the top ten. There are many counts of this clonotype. Antigen: not known. Germline assignment: CDR1 MNHEY and CDR2 SMNVEV (reference sequence). V was pared by 6 bases and J by 1 base, with 0 bases of the junction left unmatched. This CDR3 has 13 residues. Sequenced material: PBMCs. The chain is built from TRBV27 and TRBJ2-3, with 8 bases identical to TRBD2. This sequence originates from a human donor in good health (CMV status not recorded). Some clones in this sample may be carry-over from other donors' samples. DNA for the CDR3: TGTGCCAGCAGAGCGGGAGGCACAGATACGCAGTATTTT. It is translated as CASRAGGTDTQYF.